This TCR beta chain originates from a study of T cells in Graves' hyperthyroidism and ophthalmopathy. This clonotype showed up many times. The CDR3 covers 12 residues. The V gene lost 0 bases and the J gene lost 6 bases, with 6 bases spanning the gap. The germline V gene has CDR1 SGHAT and CDR2 FQNNGV. The source material, RNA transcripts, was used to amplify TCR beta CDR3 regions. The HTBI primer set drove a first-round RT-PCR of the TCR CDR3. TCRdb itself ran the multiplex PCR reads through MiXCR, one entry per CDR3 protein. The sample lists roughly 720,000 distinct CDR3 sequences; roughly 17% were seen once.

Material for sequencing was blood. The rearrangement uses TRBV11-2 and TRBJ2-7, with D unresolved. This TCR derives from a man in his forties or fifties with Graves' hyperthyroidism. CDR3 region: CASSLDRVEQYF. The DNA of the CDR3 is TGTGCCAGCAGCTTAGATAGGGTCGAGCAGTACTTC.